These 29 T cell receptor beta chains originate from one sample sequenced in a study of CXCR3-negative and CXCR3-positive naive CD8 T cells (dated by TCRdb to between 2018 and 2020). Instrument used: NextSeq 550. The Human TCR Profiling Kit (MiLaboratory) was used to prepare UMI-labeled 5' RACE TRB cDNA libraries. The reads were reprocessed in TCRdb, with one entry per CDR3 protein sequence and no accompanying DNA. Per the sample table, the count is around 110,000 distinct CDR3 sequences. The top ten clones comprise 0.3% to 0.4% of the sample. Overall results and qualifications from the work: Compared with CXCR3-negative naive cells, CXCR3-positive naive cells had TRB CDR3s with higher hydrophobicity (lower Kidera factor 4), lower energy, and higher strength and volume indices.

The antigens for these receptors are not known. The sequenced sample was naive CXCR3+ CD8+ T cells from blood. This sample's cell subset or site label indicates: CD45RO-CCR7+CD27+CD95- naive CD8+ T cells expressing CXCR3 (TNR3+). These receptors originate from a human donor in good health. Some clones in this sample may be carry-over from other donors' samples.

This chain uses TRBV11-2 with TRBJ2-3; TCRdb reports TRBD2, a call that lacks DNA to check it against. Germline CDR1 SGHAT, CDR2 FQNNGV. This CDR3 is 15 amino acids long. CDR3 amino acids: CATSPGAGGPDTQYF.

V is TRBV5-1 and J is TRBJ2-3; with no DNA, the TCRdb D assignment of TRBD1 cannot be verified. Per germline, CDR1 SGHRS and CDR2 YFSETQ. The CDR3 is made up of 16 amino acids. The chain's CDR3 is CASSGGEDRDADTQYF.

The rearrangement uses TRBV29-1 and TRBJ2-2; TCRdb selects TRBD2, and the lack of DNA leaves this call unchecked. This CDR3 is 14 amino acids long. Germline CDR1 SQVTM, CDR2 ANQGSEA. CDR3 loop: CSVEAWRGTGELFF.

CDR3 sequence reads: CASSSSTEVNYGYTF. The chain has TRBV12-3 or TRBV12-4 and TRBJ1-2; without DNA, the TCRdb call of TRBD1 cannot be checked. The CDR3 length is 15 residues.

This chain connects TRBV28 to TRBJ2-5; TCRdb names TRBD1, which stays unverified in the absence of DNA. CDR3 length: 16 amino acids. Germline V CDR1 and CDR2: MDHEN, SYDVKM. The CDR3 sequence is CASSSGTGGGRETQYF.

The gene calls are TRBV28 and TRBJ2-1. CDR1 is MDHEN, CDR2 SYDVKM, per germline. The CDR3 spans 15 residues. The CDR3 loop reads CASSLVRSSYNEQFF.

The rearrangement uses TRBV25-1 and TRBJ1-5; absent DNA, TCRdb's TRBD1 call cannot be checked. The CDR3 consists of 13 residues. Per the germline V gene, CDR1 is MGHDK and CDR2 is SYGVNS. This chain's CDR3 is CASSEWGDQPQHF.

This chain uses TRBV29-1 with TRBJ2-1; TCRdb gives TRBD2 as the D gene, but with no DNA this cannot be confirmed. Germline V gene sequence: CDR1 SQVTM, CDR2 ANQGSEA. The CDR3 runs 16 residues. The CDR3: CSVVSVASGANNEQFF.

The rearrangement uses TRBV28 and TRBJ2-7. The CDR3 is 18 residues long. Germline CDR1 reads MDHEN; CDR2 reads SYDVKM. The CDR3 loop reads CASDPMAESKKQTYEQYF.

The chain's CDR3 is CASSYRQGTEAFF. The chain employs TRBV23-1 and TRBJ1-1; as DNA is missing, the TRBD1 call by TCRdb cannot be tested. TRBV23-1 counts as an open reading frame of uncertain function. The CDR3 has 13 residues.

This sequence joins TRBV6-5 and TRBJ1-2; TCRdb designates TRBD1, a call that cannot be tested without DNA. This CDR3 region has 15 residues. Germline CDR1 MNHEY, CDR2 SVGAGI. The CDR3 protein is CASIEGVGINYGYTF.

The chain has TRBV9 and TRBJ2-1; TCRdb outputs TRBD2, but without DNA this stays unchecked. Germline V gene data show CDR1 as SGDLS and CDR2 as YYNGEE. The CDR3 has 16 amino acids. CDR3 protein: CASSVETGGPPWEQFF.

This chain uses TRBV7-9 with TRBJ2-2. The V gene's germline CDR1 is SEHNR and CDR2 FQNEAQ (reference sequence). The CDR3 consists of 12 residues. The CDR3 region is CASSLLSGELFF.

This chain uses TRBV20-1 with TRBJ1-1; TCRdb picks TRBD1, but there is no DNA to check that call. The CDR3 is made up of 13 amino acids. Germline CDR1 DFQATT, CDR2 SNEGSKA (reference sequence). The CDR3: CSAVDRMNTEAFF.

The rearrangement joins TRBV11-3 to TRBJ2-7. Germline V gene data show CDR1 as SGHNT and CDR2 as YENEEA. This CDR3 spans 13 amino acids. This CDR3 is CASSLRHPYEQYF.

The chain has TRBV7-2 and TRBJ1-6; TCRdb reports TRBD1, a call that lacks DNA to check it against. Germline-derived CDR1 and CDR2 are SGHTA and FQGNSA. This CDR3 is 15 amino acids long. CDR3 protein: CASSLVPDSYSPLHF.

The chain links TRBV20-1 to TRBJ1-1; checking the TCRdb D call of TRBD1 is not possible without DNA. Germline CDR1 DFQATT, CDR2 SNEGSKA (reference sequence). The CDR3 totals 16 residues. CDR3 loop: CSADGGFRGLRVEAFF.

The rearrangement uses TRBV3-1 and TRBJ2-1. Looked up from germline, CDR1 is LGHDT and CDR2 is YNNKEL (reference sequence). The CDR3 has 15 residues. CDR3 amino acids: CASSQDPGPLNEQFF.

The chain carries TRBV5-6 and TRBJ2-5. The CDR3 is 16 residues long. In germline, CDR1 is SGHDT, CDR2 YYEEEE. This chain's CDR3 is CASSLGDLLGQETQYF.

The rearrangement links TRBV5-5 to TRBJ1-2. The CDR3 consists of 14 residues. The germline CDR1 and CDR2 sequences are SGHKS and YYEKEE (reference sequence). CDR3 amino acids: CASSLELDPYGYTF.

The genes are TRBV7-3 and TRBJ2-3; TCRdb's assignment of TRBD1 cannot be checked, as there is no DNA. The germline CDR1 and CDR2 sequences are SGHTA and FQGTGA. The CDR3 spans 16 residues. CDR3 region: CASSLYGGGSTDTQYF.

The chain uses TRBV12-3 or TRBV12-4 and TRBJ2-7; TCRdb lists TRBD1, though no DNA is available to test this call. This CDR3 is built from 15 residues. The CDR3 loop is CASSPRGPRPYEQYF.

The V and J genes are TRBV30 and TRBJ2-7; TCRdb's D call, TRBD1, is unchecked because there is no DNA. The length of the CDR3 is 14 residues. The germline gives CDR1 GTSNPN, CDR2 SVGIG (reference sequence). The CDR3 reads CAWSPGTGGYEQYF.

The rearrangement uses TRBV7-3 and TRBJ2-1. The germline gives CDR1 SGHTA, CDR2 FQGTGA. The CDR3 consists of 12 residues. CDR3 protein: CASSFPAGEQFF.

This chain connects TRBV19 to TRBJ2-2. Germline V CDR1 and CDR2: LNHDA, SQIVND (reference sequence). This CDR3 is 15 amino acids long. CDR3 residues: CASSIYGYDTGELFF.

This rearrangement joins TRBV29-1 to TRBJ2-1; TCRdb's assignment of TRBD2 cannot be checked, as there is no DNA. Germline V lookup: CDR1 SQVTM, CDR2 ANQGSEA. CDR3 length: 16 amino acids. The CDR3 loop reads CSVDMLASGTPSEQFF.

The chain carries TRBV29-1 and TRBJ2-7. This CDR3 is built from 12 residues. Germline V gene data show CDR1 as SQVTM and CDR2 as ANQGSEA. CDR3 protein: CSVVDQVYEQYF.

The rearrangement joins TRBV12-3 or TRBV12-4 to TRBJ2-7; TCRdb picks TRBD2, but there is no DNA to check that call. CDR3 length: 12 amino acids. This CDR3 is CASGGNDYEQYF.

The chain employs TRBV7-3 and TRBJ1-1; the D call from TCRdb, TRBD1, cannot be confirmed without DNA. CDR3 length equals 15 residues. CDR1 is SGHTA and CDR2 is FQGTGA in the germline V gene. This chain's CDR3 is CASSLFPGQVTEAFF.